By share, the clone carrying this T cell receptor beta chain counts as medium-sized (0.01 to 0.1%). Antigen specificity is unknown. This sample is drawn from a study of read filtering for tumor transcriptome and immune sequencing. With 5 bases removed from V and 6 bases from J, the gap between germline ends came to 19 bases. The CDR3 totals 15 residues. CDR1 is SGHVS and CDR2 is FNYEAQ in the germline V gene. Study results and limitations: Without single-read clonotypes, shared clonotype proportions correlated more between IR-seq and RNA-seq.

Molecular barcoded adaptors covering alpha/delta and beta/gamma chains were used on 400 ng RNA. TCRdb reanalysed the reads using MiXCR and keeps one entry per CDR3 protein. The sample records more than 35,000 distinct CDR3 sequences, about 12% being singletons. Sequencing was done on a sample of a population of CD138-negative cells sorted from bone marrow. The chain has TRBV7-6 and TRBJ1-1; D might be TRBD1 (5 bases). The sequence was obtained from a donor at least 40 years old with multiple myeloma. CDR3 DNA: TGTGCCAGCAGCCCAATCCTAATGGGGGACGCTGAAGCTTTCTTT. This codes for CASSPILMGDAEAFF.